This T cell receptor (beta chain) came from a study of shared clonotypes between healthy human individuals. Study at large: Donors had three CD4 naive, three CD4 memory, two CD8 naive and one CD8 memory plate apiece.

Naive CD8 populations comprised CD45RO-negative cells positively selected for CCR7, excluding terminally differentiated effector memory CD45RA+ cells. Findings of the study overall: Non-shared clonotypes had lower generation probabilities than clonotypes shared by all four sorted-subset donors.

Clones were sequenced by immunoSEQ multiplex PCR, and TCRdb holds only the in-frame ones, with some missing. The sample includes millions of clones, 85% to 95% of them seen just once. Comment on this clone: Its antigen is undetermined. The sample has other DNA sequences that encode this CDR3 too.

CDR3 length: 13 amino acids. The germline V gene has CDR1 MNHEY and CDR2 SMNVEV (reference sequence). Trimming cost V 3 bases and J 4 bases, with 9 bases left between them. This clonotype was obtained from a man aged 18 to 30 in good health. Sequenced input: naive CD8+ T cells sorted from blood. This chain connects TRBV27 to TRBJ1-2; a weak D match, TRBD1 (5 bases). The CDR3 DNA reads as TGTGCCAGCAGTTTTGGGACGGGCTATGGCTACACCTTC. This sequence encodes CASSFGTGYGYTF.